These T cell receptor beta chains were read from a single sample in a study of shared clonotypes between healthy human individuals. TCRdb keeps only in-frame clones here, not all; method: immunoSEQ multiplex PCR. The sample lists about 2.3 million clones; more than 80% were seen once. The sample taken for sequencing was naive CD4+ T cells from PBMCs. The receptors shown here come from a man aged 18 to 29 in good health. Some clones in this sample may be carry-over from other donors' samples. The CDR3 runs from the conserved cysteine through the conserved F or W. The D gene is left open where the match is weak. The size of a clone is reported for some rows only, either as once, few or many, or as a class for expanded clones.

clone size	V gene	D gene	J gene	CDR3 DNA	CDR3 protein
-	TRBV2	TRBD1	TRBJ2-6	TGTGCCAGCAGTGGGACAGGGGGCGCTGGGGCCAACGTCCTGACTTTC	CASSGTGGAGANVLTF
once	TRBV4-1	TRBD1	TRBJ2-7	TGCGCCAGCAGCCAACAAGGGGGCTACTCCTACGAGCAGTACTTC	CASSQQGGYSYEQYF
once	TRBV6-5	-	TRBJ2-1	TGTGCCAGCAGTCCTCCGGGACGCGATGAGCAGTTCTTC	CASSPPGRDEQFF
-	TRBV25-1	-	TRBJ2-1	TGTGCCAGCAGTGAATCAGTTCTCACGACAAATGAGCAGTTCTTC	CASSESVLTTNEQFF
-	TRBV29-1	TRBD1	TRBJ2-5	TGCAGCGTAGGACAGGGGGCAGGAAGAGAGACCCAGTACTTC	CSVGQGAGRETQYF
-	TRBV28	-	TRBJ1-2	TGTGCCAGCAGTTACTGGGGGACTAACTATGGCTACACCTTC	CASSYWGTNYGYTF
-	TRBV7-6	TRBD1	TRBJ2-7	TGTGCCAGCAGCACTAGGGGCCCTACAGGGGGCGACGAGCAGTACTTC	CASSTRGPTGGDEQYF
-	TRBV15	TRBD1	TRBJ1-1	TGTGCCACCAGCAGAGATCGTACAGGGGGCGAAGCTTTCTTT	CATSRDRTGGEAFF
-	TRBV9	TRBD1	TRBJ1-1	TGTGCCAGCAGCACCCAAGGGACAGGGGGAGGGAACACTGAAGCTTTCTTT	CASSTQGTGGGNTEAFF
-	TRBV5-4	-	TRBJ2-5	TGTGCCAGCAGCTTGACCGGGGCGGAGACCCAGTACTTC	CASSLTGAETQYF
-	TRBV27	-	TRBJ2-3	TGTGCCAGCAGTTTATCTGGGGCTAGCACAGATACGCAGTATTTT	CASSLSGASTDTQYF
once	TRBV5-1	TRBD1	TRBJ2-3	TGCGCCAGCAGCTTAGGACAGGGGGCAGATACGCAGTATTTT	CASSLGQGADTQYF
-	TRBV6-5	-	TRBJ1-3	TGTGCCAGCAAAGGCGGAACCTCTGGAAACACCATATATTTT	CASKGGTSGNTIYF
-	TRBV15	-	TRBJ1-5	TGTGCCACCAGCAGGGGCCCAGGGGAGAATCAGCCCCAGCATTTT	CATSRGPGENQPQHF
-	TRBV7-3	-	TRBJ1-5	TGTGCCAGCAGCTTACATAGCAATCAGCCCCAGCATTTT	CASSLHSNQPQHF
-	TRBV7-9	TRBD1	TRBJ1-3	TGTGCCAGCAGCAAAACAGGGGAAACTGGAAACACCATATATTTT	CASSKTGETGNTIYF
-	TRBV28	TRBD1	TRBJ1-1	TGTGCCAGCAGTTCGCAGGGGGCCCCGAACACTGAAGCTTTCTTT	CASSSQGAPNTEAFF
-	TRBV2	-	TRBJ1-3	TGTGCCAGCAGTGATCAGGGCCGCAGCTCTGGAAACACCATATATTTT	CASSDQGRSSGNTIYF
-	TRBV9	TRBD1	TRBJ2-7	TGTGCCAGCAGCGTAGCTCAGGGGGCACCCGAGCAGTACTTC	CASSVAQGAPEQYF
-	TRBV14	-	TRBJ2-3	TGTGCCAGCAGCCAACTCACCGGGTCTTCTAGCACAGATACGCAGTATTTT	CASSQLTGSSSTDTQYF
-	TRBV6-6	-	TRBJ1-5	TGTGCCAGCAGTTACACCCTTGGGCAGAATCAGCCCCAGCATTTT	CASSYTLGQNQPQHF
-	TRBV7-3	-	TRBJ2-3	TGTGCCAGCAGCCTAGGAGGGCGCACAGATACGCAGTATTTT	CASSLGGRTDTQYF
-	TRBV29-1	TRBD1	TRBJ2-7	TGCAGCGTCTGGGACAGGGGACAGTACGAGCAGTACTTC	CSVWDRGQYEQYF
-	TRBV27	TRBD2	TRBJ2-3	TGTGCCAGCAGTACTGGTCTAGCGGGAGTATCAGATACGCAGTATTTT	CASSTGLAGVSDTQYF
-	TRBV7-9	-	TRBJ2-7	TGTGCCAGCAGCCCCCAGGGGGGCGAGCAGTACTTC	CASSPQGGEQYF
-	TRBV4-3	-	TRBJ2-3	TGCGCCAGCAGCCAAGATGCACAGGCCGCGGGGGATACGCAGTATTTT	CASSQDAQAAGDTQYF
-	TRBV28	-	TRBJ2-5	TGTGCCAGCAGTTTGGCTAGCGTCTCCCAAGAGACCCAGTACTTC	CASSLASVSQETQYF
-	TRBV7-9	TRBD2	TRBJ2-1	TGTGCCAGCAGCTTAGGACTAGCTTTTAGCTACAATGAGCAGTTCTTC	CASSLGLAFSYNEQFF
-	TRBV5-6	TRBD1	TRBJ1-6	TGTGCCAGCAGCGCCCGGGACAGGGATTCACCCCTCCACTTT	CASSARDRDSPLHF
-	TRBV6-1	-	TRBJ1-5	TGTGCAGACAGACCCGGGGATCAGCCCCAGCATTTT	CADRPGDQPQHF
-	TRBV2	-	TRBJ2-5	TGTGCCAGCAGCAAGACAGGTCTGGAGACCCAGTACTTC	CASSKTGLETQYF
-	TRBV10-3	-	TRBJ2-1	TGTGCCATCAGCGAGACCAATGAGCAGTTCTTC	CAISETNEQFF
-	TRBV6-1	-	TRBJ2-5	TGTGCCAGCACGGGGGCGATTCGGGAGACCCAGTACTTC	CASTGAIRETQYF
-	TRBV4-2	TRBD2	TRBJ2-1	TGTGCCAGCAGCCGAACCGGGACTACCTATGGGCAGTTCTTC	CASSRTGTTYGQFF
-	TRBV5-1	-	TRBJ2-1	TGCGCCAGCAGCTTGAATGCGGCAAGCTCCTACAATGAGCAGTTCTTC	CASSLNAASSYNEQFF
-	TRBV21-1	-	TRBJ2-3	TGTGCCAGCAGCAAAGTGATGGCGGGAGGGTCAGATACGCAGTATTTT	CASSKVMAGGSDTQYF
few	TRBV5-1	-	TRBJ1-1	TGCGCCAGCAGCTTGGAGGCAGCTAACACTGAAGCTTTCTTT	CASSLEAANTEAFF
-	TRBV7-2	-	TRBJ1-3	TGTGCCAGCGGTGGGTTCGGACGGACAAGCTCTGGAAACACCATATATTTT	CASGGFGRTSSGNTIYF
-	TRBV5-1	-	TRBJ2-5	TGCGCCAGCAGCTTAGCTCCAGGGGAAGAGACCCAGTACTTC	CASSLAPGEETQYF
-	TRBV18	-	TRBJ2-6	TGTGCCAGCTCACCGGACTCTGGGGCCAACGTCCTGACTTTC	CASSPDSGANVLTF
-	TRBV6-1	-	TRBJ2-1	TGTGCCAGCAGTGAAGAGAGGGGCAATGAGCAGTTCTTC	CASSEERGNEQFF